This is a list of T cell receptor beta chains from one sample in a study of blood T cells in healthy people across ages. TCRdb ran MiXCR on the 5' RACE reads and lists one entry per CDR3 protein. The table records about 1.8 million distinct CDR3 sequences, roughly 52% of them present only once. Sequencing was carried out using blood. All receptors derive from a woman between 35 and 50 years old in good health. CDR3s include the opening cysteine and the closing phenylalanine or tryptophan. The order of the fields is D gene, V gene, clone size, J gene, CDR3 DNA, CDR3 protein. D genes are given only for firm matches. Not all rows give a size; the values are once, few, many and, for expanded clones, a class.

>NA|TRBV24-1|NA|TRBJ2-5
TGTGCCACCAGTGATCAGAGCGCGGGGGAGACCCAGTACTTC
CATSDQSAGETQYF
>NA|TRBV27|NA|TRBJ2-5
TGTGCCAGCAGTTTATGGGTGGGGGACGGACAAGAGACCCAGTACTTC
CASSLWVGDGQETQYF
>NA|TRBV24-1|NA|TRBJ2-5
TGTGCCACCAGTGATTTCCCCCGGGAAGAGACCCAGTACTTC
CATSDFPREETQYF
>TRBD1|TRBV5-1|NA|TRBJ2-7
TGCGCCAGCAGTCTTATTCTCTTAGGGACAGGGGAACCCTACGAGCAGTACTTC
CASSLILLGTGEPYEQYF
>NA|TRBV6-2/TRBV6-3|few|TRBJ2-5
TGTGCCAGCAGCCGACAGGAATCATACCAAGAGACCCAGTACTTC
CASSRQESYQETQYF
>TRBD2|TRBV4-1|few|TRBJ2-1
TGCGCCAGCAGCCAATGGACTAGCGGGGATGAGCAGTTCTTC
CASSQWTSGDEQFF
>NA|TRBV29-1|NA|TRBJ1-2
TGCAGCGTTGCCAGGGACGGCTACACCTTC
CSVARDGYTF
>NA|TRBV19|NA|TRBJ1-5
TGTGCCAGTAGCGATACAGGGACTGGCAATCAGCCCCAGCATTTT
CASSDTGTGNQPQHF
>TRBD1|TRBV5-4|NA|TRBJ2-5
TGTGCCAGCAGAGACAGGGGAATTGAGGAGACCCAGTACTTC
CASRDRGIEETQYF
>NA|TRBV18|NA|TRBJ1-6
TGTGCCAGCTCACCCACAACGAGCTCCTATAATTCACCCCTCCACTTT
CASSPTTSSYNSPLHF
>NA|TRBV6-5|NA|TRBJ2-5
TGTGCCAGCGGGTCGACAGGGAGTTGGGGGGCCCAGTACTTC
CASGSTGSWGAQYF
>TRBD1|TRBV14|NA|TRBJ1-2
TGTGCCAGCAGCCAGAATGACAGGGTCTCCTATGGCTACACCTTC
CASSQNDRVSYGYTF
>TRBD1|TRBV7-3|NA|TRBJ2-7
TGTGCCAGCAGCTTAGAGGGGGCCAGGGGATTGTCCTACGAGCAGTACTTC
CASSLEGARGLSYEQYF